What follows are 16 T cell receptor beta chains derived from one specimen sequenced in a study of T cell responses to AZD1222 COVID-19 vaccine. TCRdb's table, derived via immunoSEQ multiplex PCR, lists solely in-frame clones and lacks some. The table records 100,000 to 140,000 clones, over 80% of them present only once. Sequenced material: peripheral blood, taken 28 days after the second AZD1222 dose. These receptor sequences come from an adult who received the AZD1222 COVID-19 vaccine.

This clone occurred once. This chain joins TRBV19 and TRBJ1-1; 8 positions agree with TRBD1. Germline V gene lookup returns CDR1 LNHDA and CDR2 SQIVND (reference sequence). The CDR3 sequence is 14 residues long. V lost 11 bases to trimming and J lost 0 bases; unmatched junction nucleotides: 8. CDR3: CASNQGAMNTEAFF. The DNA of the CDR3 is TGTGCCTCTAATCAGGGGGCGATGAACACTGAAGCTTTCTTT.

The CDR3 sequence is CASSNPQQGDRQPQHF. CDR3 sequence (DNA): TGTGCCAGTAGTAACCCCCAACAGGGGGACCGTCAGCCCCAGCATTTT. The chain links TRBV19 to TRBJ1-5; 8 bases are shared with TRBD1. Germline loops: CDR1 LNHDA, CDR2 SQIVND (reference sequence). This CDR3 region has 16 residues. Trimming at V came to 4 bases and at J to 6 bases, leaving 11 bases not matched to a gene.

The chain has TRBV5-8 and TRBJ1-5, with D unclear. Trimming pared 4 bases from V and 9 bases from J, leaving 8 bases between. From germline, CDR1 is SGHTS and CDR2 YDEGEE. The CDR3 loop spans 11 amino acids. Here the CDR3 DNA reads TGTGCCAGCAGCCGTTTGGGGCCCCAGCATTTT. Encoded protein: CASSRLGPQHF.

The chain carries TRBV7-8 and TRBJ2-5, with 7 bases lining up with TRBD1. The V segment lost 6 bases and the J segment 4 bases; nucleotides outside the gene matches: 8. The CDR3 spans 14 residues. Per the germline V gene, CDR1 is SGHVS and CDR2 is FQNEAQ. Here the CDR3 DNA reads TGTGCCAGCAGTCTATCAGGGGGAGCAGAGACCCAGTACTTC. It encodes CASSLSGGAETQYF. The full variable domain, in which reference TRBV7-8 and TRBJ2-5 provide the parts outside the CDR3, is GAGVSQSPRYKVAKRGQDVALRCDPISGHVSLFWYQQALGQGPEFLTYFQNEAQLDKSGLPSDRFFAERPEGSVSTLKIQRTQQEDSAVYLCASSLSGGAETQYFGPGTRLLVL.

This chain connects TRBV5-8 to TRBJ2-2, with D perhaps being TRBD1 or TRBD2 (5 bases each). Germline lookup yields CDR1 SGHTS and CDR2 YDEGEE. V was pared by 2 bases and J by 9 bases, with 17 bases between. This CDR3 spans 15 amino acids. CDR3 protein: CASSFEGPTRRELFF. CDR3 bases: TGTGCCAGCAGCTTTGAGGGACCGACTCGCCGGGAGCTGTTTTTT.

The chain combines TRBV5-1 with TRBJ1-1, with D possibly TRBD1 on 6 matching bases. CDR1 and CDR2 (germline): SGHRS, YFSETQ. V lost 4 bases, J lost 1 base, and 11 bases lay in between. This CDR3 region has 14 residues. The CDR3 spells CASSQDSQNTEAFF. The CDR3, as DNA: TGCGCCAGCAGCCAGGACAGCCAGAACACTGAAGCTTTCTTT.

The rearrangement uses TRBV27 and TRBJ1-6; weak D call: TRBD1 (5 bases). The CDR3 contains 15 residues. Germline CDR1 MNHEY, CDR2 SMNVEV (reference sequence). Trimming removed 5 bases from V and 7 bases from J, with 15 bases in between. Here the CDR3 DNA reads TGTGCCAGCAGTAGGGACCAGGAGATAAATTCACCCCTCCACTTT. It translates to CASSRDQEINSPLHF.

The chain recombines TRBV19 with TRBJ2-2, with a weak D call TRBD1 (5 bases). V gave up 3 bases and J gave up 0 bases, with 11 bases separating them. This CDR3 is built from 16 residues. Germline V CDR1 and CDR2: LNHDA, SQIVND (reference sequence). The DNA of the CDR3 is TGTGCCAGTAGTATCCCCAGGGAATCGAACACCGGGGAGCTGTTTTTT. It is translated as CASSIPRESNTGELFF.

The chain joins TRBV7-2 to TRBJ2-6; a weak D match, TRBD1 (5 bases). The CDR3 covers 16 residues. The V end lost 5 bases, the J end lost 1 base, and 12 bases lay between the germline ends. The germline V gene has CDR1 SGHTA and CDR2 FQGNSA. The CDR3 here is CASSPQGLSGANVLTF. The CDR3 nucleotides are TGTGCCAGCAGCCCGCAGGGTTTGTCTGGGGCCAACGTCCTGACTTTC.

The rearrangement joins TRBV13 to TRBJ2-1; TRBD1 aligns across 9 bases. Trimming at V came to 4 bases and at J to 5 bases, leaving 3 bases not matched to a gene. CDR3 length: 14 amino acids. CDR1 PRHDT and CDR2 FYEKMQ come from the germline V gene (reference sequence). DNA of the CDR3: TGTGCCAGCAGCTCCAGGGACAGGGACAATGAGCAGTTCTTC. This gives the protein CASSSRDRDNEQFF.

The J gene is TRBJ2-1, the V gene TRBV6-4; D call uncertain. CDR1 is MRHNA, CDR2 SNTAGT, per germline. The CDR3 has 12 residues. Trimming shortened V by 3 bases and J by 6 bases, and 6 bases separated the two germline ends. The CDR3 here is CASSEGPNEQFF. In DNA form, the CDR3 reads TGTGCCAGCAGTGAAGGGCCCAATGAGCAGTTCTTC.

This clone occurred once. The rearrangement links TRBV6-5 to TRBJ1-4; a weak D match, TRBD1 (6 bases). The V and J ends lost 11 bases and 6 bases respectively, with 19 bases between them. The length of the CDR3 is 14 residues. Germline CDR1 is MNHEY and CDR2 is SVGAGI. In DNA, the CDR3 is TGTGCCTCAAGGGGGACTCCGGGGTATGAAAAACTGTTTTTT. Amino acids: CASRGTPGYEKLFF.

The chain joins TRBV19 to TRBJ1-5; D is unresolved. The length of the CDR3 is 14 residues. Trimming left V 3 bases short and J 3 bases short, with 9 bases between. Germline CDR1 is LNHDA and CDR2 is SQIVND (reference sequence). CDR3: CASSMMALNQPQHF. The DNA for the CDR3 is TGTGCCAGTAGTATGATGGCACTCAATCAGCCCCAGCATTTT.

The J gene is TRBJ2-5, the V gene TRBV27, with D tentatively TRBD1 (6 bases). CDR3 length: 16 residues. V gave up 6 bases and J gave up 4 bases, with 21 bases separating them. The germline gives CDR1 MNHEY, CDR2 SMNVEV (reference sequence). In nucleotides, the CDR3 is TGTGCCAGCAGCGCGCCACAGGGATCGAGGGGAGAGACCCAGTACTTC. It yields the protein CASSAPQGSRGETQYF.

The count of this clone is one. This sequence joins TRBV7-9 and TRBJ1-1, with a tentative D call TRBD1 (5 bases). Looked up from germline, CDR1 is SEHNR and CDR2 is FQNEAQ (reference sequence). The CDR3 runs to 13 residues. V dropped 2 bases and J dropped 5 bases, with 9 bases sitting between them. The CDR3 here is CASSLLQATEAFF. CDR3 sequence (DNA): TGTGCCAGCAGCTTATTACAGGCAACTGAAGCTTTCTTT.

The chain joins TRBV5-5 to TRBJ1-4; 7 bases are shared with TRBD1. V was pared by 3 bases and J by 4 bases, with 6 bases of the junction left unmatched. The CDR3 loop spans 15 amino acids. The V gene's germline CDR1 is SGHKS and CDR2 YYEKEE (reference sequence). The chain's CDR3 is CASSSTRDSNEKLFF. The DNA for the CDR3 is TGTGCCAGCAGCTCAACCCGGGACAGTAATGAAAAACTGTTTTTT. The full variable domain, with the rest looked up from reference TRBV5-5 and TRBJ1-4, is DAGVTQSPTHLIKTRGQQVTLRCSPISGHKSVSWYQQVLGQGPQFIFQYYEKEERGRGNFPDRFSARQFPNYSSELNVNALLLGDSALYLCASSSTRDSNEKLFFGSGTQLSVL.